This entry lists 18 T cell receptor beta chains sequenced from one sample in a study of T cells in Graves' hyperthyroidism and ophthalmopathy. The investigators amplified TCR beta CDR3 regions from RNA transcripts. An initial round of RT-PCR targeting the TCR CDR3 relied on the HTBI primer set. TCRdb re-called the multiplex PCR reads through MiXCR, storing one row per CDR3 protein. The repertoire holds some 320,000 distinct CDR3 sequences, with about an eighth as singletons. The material sequenced was blood. The receptor source for this set is a woman aged 35 to 49 with Graves' ophthalmopathy.

This clonotype came up a few times. This chain joins TRBV29-1 and TRBJ1-6; 10 nucleotides agree with TRBD1. V lost 7 bases, J lost 8 bases, and 5 bases stayed unmatched. CDR3 length: 13 amino acids. Per germline, CDR1 SQVTM and CDR2 ANQGSEA. CDR3 sequence (DNA): TGCAGCGCCTCGACAGGGGGCGATTCACCCCTCCACTTT. It codes for CSASTGGDSPLHF.

This clonotype was found a few times. This sequence joins TRBV29-1 and TRBJ2-7; TRBD2 matches 8 bases. V shed 0 bases, J shed 2 bases, and the junction held 6 bases outside the gene matches. Germline CDR1 SQVTM, CDR2 ANQGSEA. The length of the CDR3 is 15 residues. CDR3 sequence: CSVEDRGGPAYEQYF. CDR3 in DNA: TGCAGCGTTGAAGATCGGGGGGGGCCGGCCTACGAGCAGTACTTC.

This clonotype has a count of ten or more. The chain employs TRBV12-3 or TRBV12-4 and TRBJ2-7, with a tentative D call TRBD1 (5 bases). The V gene lost 3 bases and the J gene lost 6 bases, with 12 bases spanning the gap. This CDR3 contains 13 residues. CDR3 in amino acids: CASSFDRLFEQYF. The CDR3 DNA sequence: TGTGCCAGCAGTTTTGACAGACTCTTCGAGCAGTACTTC.

Many counts were recorded for this clonotype. The genes are TRBV2 and TRBJ1-5, with 9 bases fitting TRBD1. The CDR3 extends over 15 amino acids. J was trimmed by 6 bases and V by 2 bases; bases with no gene match: 5. Germline V lookup: CDR1 SNHLY, CDR2 FYNNEI. The chain's CDR3 is CASSESGQGTQPQHF. The DNA for the CDR3 is TGTGCCAGCAGTGAATCGGGACAGGGCACTCAGCCCCAGCATTTT.

In this sample, this clonotype turned up many times. V usage is TRBV5-1 and J usage is TRBJ1-1; 8 positions match TRBD1. The germline V gene encodes CDR1 SGHRS and CDR2 YFSETQ. The CDR3 runs to 17 residues. After removal of 2 bases from V and 0 bases from J, the junction contained 9 bases not matched to a gene. The CDR3 loop is CASSFQPGQDMNTEAFF. As DNA, the CDR3 is TGCGCCAGCAGCTTTCAACCGGGACAGGACATGAACACTGAAGCTTTCTTT.

In this sample, this clonotype turned up many times. CDR3 in amino acids: CASKDSGTGGDEQYF. CDR3 DNA: TGTGCCAGCAAGGACTCCGGGACAGGGGGCGACGAGCAGTACTTC. V and J are TRBV2 and TRBJ2-7; 12 bases map to TRBD1. From germline, CDR1 is SNHLY and CDR2 FYNNEI. The CDR3 extends over 15 amino acids. V lost 7 bases, J lost 5 bases, and 9 bases stayed unmatched.

As to this clonotype: Here the CDR3 omits its conserved ending phenylalanine or tryptophan, so a read error is the likely source. The chain carries TRBV20-1 and TRBJ2-7; the D gene could be TRBD1 or TRBD2 (5 bases each). Between the trimmed V and J ends, which lost 0 bases and 0 bases, there was a span of 9 bases. CDR1 and CDR2 from the germline V gene are DFQATT and SNEGSKA (reference sequence). CDR3 length equals 14 residues. The CDR3 reads CSARDGGVSYEQYL. CDR3 nucleotides: TGCAGTGCTAGAGATGGGGGAGTCTCCTACGAGCAGTACCTC.

In this sample, this clonotype turned up many times. V usage is TRBV12-3 or TRBV12-4 and J usage is TRBJ1-4; 8 nucleotides line up with TRBD1. V lost 7 bases and J lost 9; bases outside the gene matches: 13. CDR3 length equals 15 residues. CDR3 coding DNA: TGTGCCAGCATCCCAGACCCCCGACAGGGGCAAAAACTGTTTTTT. Encoded protein: CASIPDPRQGQKLFF.

This clonotype was seen ten or more times. The chain links TRBV29-1 to TRBJ1-1; 7 positions agree with TRBD1. The CDR3 is made up of 12 amino acids. J gave up 3 bases and V 3 bases, and 1 base lay outside the gene matches. Germline-derived CDR1 and CDR2 are SQVTM and ANQGSEA. CDR3 in DNA: TGCAGCGTTGATAGGGGGCACACTGAAGCTTTCTTT. It yields the protein CSVDRGHTEAFF. The full variable domain, rest sourced from reference TRBV29-1 and TRBJ1-1, is SAVISQKPSRDICQRGTSLTIQCQVDSQVTMMFWYRQQPGQSLTLIATANQGSEATYESGFVIDKFPISRPNLTFSTLTVSNMSPEDSSIYLCSVDRGHTEAFFGQGTRLTVV.

This clonotype has a count of ten or more. The chain employs TRBV6-1 and TRBJ2-5; maybe TRBD2 (5 bases). V lost 1 base to trimming and J lost 5 bases, with 11 bases between them. Looked up from germline, CDR1 is MNHNS and CDR2 is SASEGT. The CDR3 consists of 14 residues. CDR3 nucleotides: TGTGCCAGCAGTGAAGACCCGGGGTCGGAGACCCAGTACTTC. Its translation is CASSEDPGSETQYF.

This clonotype was found a few times. The genes are TRBV5-4 and TRBJ1-2; 10 bases are a match to TRBD1. Germline CDR1 and CDR2: SGHNT and YYREEE (reference sequence). There are 14 residues in the CDR3. V trimming: 5 bases; J trimming: 2 bases; junction bases outside the gene matches: 3. CDR3 region: CASRRTGGNYGYTF. CDR3 in DNA: TGTGCCAGCAGAAGGACAGGGGGGAACTATGGCTACACCTTC.

Note on this clonotype: It may be a read error: a sequence one base away is much more abundant. The CDR3 ends on some other residue instead of the conserved phenylalanine or tryptophan, so this is likely a read error. The chain carries TRBV10-3 and TRBJ1-1; D might be TRBD1 (5 bases). The V end lost 6 bases, the J end lost 8 bases, and 16 bases lay between the germline ends. Looked up from germline, CDR1 is ENHRY and CDR2 is SYGVKD. The CDR3 has 13 residues. CDR3 sequence (DNA): TGTGCCATCAGAACAACCGGGACGGACGAAGCTTTCCTT. Translation gives CAIRTTGTDEAFL.

The chain uses TRBV5-6 and TRBJ1-4; no clear D gene. The CDR3 loop spans 12 amino acids. The germline V gene has CDR1 SGHDT and CDR2 YYEEEE. Trimming stripped 4 bases from V and 7 bases from J, with 8 bases between. The CDR3 is CASSLWSEKLFF. CDR3 DNA sequence: TGTGCCAGCAGCCTCTGGAGTGAAAAACTGTTTTTT. The variable domain in full, with the rest retrieved from reference TRBV5-6 and TRBJ1-4, is DAGVTQSPTHLIKTRGQQVTLRCSPKSGHDTVSWYQQALGQGPQFIFQYYEEEERQRGNFPDRFSGHQFPNYSSELNVNALLLGDSALYLCASSLWSEKLFFGSGTQLSVL.

J is TRBJ2-7 and V is TRBV12-3 or TRBV12-4; D perhaps matches TRBD1 (5 bases). The CDR3 contains 14 residues. V lost 3 bases to trimming and J lost 8 bases, with 17 bases between them. This CDR3 is CASSLGPGQAQQYF. CDR3 DNA: TGTGCCAGCAGTTTGGGGCCCGGGCAGGCCCAGCAGTACTTC.

The table lists this clonotype with a few counts. The chain carries TRBV9 and TRBJ1-5; D is possibly TRBD1 (5 bases). V was trimmed by 0 bases and J by 0 bases, leaving 10 bases between them. The CDR3 has 16 residues. CDR1 and CDR2 (germline): SGDLS, YYNGEE. The DNA of the CDR3 is TGTGCCAGCAGCGTAGTTGGGGCCCATAGCAATCAGCCCCAGCATTTT. Its translation is CASSVVGAHSNQPQHF.

The sample holds many counts of this clonotype. The rearrangement uses TRBV28 and TRBJ2-1; maybe TRBD2 (5 bases). CDR1 and CDR2 (germline): MDHEN, SYDVKM. There are 15 residues in the CDR3. With 4 bases removed from V and 3 bases from J, the gap between germline ends came to 13 bases. CDR3 nucleotide sequence: TGTGCCAGCAGTTCGCGAGCGGAAAACTACAATGAGCAGTTCTTC. It yields the protein CASSSRAENYNEQFF.

There are many counts of this clonotype. The chain carries TRBV19 and TRBJ1-1; D is perhaps TRBD1 (5 bases). V lost 5 bases, J lost 1 base, and 11 bases lay in between. Germline V CDR1 and CDR2: LNHDA, SQIVND (reference sequence). The CDR3 extends over 14 amino acids. The CDR3 DNA sequence: TGTGCCAGTAGTTCGCAGGGTTGGAACACTGAAGCTTTCTTT. Protein: CASSSQGWNTEAFF.

This clonotype was picked up one time. The chain employs TRBV10-3 and TRBJ2-1; TRBD2 might be the D (6 bases). V shed 8 bases and J shed 2 bases, with 16 bases lying between them. The CDR3 covers 15 residues. Germline CDR1 reads ENHRY; CDR2 reads SYGVKD. In nucleotides, the CDR3 is TGTGCCATCTCGCACGCGGGGTCAACCTACAATGAGCAGTTCTTC. Amino acid sequence: CAISHAGSTYNEQFF.